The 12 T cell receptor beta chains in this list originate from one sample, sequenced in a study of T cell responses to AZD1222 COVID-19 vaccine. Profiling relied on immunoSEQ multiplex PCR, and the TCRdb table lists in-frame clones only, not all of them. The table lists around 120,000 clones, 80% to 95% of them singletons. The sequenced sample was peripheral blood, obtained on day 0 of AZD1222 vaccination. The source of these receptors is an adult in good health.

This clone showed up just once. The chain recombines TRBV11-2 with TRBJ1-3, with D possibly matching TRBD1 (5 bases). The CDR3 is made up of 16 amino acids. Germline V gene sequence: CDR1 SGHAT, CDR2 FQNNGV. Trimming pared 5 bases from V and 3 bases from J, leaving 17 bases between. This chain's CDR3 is CASSPGLNTLGNTIYF. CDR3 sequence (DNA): TGTGCCAGCAGCCCAGGGCTGAACACCCTTGGAAACACCATATATTTT. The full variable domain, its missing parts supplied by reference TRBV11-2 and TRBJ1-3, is EAGVAQSPRYKIIEKRQSVAFWCNPISGHATLYWYQQILGQGPKLLIQFQNNGVVDDSQLPKDRFSAERLKGVDSTLKIQPAKLEDSAVYLCASSPGLNTLGNTIYFGEGSWLTVV.

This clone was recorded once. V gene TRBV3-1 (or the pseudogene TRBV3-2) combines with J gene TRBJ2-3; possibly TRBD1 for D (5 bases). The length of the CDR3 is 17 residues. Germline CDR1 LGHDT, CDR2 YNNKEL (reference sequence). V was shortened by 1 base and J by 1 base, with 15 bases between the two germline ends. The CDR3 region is CASSQVRTFVGTDTQYF. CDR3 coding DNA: TGTGCCAGCAGCCAAGTCAGGACATTTGTTGGCACAGATACGCAGTATTTT.

The CDR3 region has the DNA TGTGCCAGCAGCCTTAGTGGGGAGGACAAGCAGTTCTTC. Its translation is CASSLSGEDKQFF. V usage is TRBV7-9 and J usage is TRBJ2-1, with D perhaps matching TRBD2 (6 bases). In germline, CDR1 is SEHNR, CDR2 FQNEAQ (reference sequence). Deletions cut 5 bases from V and 11 bases from J, with 16 bases between. The CDR3 loop spans 13 amino acids. Complete variable domain (other parts from reference TRBV7-9 and TRBJ2-1): DTGVSQNPRHKITKRGQNVTFRCDPISEHNRLYWYRQTLGQGPEFLTYFQNEAQLEKSRLLSDRFSAERPKGSFSTLEIQRTEQGDSAMYLCASSLSGEDKQFFGPGTRLTVL.

The CDR3 nucleotides read TGTGCCAGCAGTTTCGGGATAGAGCGGGAGGCCCCTGAGAATGAGCAGTTCTTC. The encoded protein is CASSFGIEREAPENEQFF. The chain links TRBV6-2 or TRBV6-3 to TRBJ2-1, with 9 positions matching TRBD2. The CDR3 contains 18 residues. Germline values: CDR1 MNHEY, CDR2 SVGEGT. V was clipped by 4 bases and J by 7 bases; unmatched bases: 17.

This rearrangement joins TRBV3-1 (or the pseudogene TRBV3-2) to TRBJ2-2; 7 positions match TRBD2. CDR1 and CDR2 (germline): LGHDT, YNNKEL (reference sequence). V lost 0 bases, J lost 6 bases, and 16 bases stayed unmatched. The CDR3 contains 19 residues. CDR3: CASSQDGSGAEGSAGELFF. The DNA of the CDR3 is TGTGCCAGCAGCCAAGATGGGAGCGGGGCAGAGGGGAGCGCCGGGGAGCTGTTTTTT.

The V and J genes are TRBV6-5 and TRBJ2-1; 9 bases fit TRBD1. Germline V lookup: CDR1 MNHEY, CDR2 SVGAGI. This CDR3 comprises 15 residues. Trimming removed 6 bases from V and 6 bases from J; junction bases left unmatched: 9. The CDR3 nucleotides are TGTGCCAGCAGCACGACAGGGGGAAGAGGCAATGAGCAGTTCTTC. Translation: CASSTTGGRGNEQFF.

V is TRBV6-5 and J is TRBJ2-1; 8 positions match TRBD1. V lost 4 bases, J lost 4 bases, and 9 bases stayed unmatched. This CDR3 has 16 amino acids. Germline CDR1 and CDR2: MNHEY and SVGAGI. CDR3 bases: TGTGCCAGCAGTTCCCCTAGCAGGGGGCCTTACAATGAGCAGTTCTTC. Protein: CASSSPSRGPYNEQFF.

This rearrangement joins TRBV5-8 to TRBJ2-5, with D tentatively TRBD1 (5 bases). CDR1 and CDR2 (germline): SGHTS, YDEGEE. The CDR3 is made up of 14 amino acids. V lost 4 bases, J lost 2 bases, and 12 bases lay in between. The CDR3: CASSLPRGQETQYF. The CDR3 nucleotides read TGTGCCAGCAGCCTCCCTAGGGGACAAGAGACCCAGTACTTC.

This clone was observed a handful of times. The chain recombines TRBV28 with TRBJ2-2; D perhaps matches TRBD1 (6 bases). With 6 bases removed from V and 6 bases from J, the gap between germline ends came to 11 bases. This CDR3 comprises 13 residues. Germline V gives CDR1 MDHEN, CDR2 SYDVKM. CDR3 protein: CASSKQGPGELFF. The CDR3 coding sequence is TGTGCCAGCAGCAAACAGGGACCCGGGGAGCTGTTTTTT.

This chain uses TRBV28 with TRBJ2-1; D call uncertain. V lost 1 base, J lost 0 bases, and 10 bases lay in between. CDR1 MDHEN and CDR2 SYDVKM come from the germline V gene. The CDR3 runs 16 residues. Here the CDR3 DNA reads TGTGCCAGCAGTTTATTTTTGTCGACCTCCTACAATGAGCAGTTCTTC. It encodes CASSLFLSTSYNEQFF. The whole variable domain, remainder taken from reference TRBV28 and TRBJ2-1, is DVKVTQSSRYLVKRTGEKVFLECVQDMDHENMFWYRQDPGLGLRLIYFSYDVKMKEKGDIPEGYSVSREKKERFSLILESASTNQTSMYLCASSLFLSTSYNEQFFGPGTRLTVL.

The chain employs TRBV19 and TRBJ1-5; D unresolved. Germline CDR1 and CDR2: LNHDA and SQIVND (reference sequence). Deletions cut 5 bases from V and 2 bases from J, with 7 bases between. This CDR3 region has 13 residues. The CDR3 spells CASSAGGNQPQHF. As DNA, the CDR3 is TGTGCCAGTAGTGCCGGGGGCAATCAGCCCCAGCATTTT.

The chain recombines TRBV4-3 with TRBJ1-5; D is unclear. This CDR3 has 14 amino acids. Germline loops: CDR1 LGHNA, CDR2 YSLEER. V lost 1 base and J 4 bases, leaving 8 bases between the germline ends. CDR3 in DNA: TGCGCCAGCAGCCAAGGGGTTGGGAATCAGCCCCAGCATTTT. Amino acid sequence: CASSQGVGNQPQHF.